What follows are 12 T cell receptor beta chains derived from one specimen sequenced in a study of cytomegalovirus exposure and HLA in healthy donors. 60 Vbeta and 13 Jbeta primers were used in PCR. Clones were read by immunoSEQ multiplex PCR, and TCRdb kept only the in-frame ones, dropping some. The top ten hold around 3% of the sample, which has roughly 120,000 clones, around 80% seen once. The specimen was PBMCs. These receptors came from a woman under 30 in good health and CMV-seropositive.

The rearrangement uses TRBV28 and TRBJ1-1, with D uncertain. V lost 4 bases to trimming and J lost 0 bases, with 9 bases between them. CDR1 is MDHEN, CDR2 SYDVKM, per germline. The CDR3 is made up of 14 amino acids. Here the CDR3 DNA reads TGTGCCAGCAGTTATCCGGTCATGAACACTGAAGCTTTCTTT. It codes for CASSYPVMNTEAFF.

Here the CDR3 DNA reads TGTGCCAGCAGCGTAGTCCTCGACCCCAGGGGCTATGGCTACACCTTC. This encodes CASSVVLDPRGYGYTF. The genes are TRBV9 and TRBJ1-2, with D possibly TRBD1 on 6 matching bases. The CDR3 length is 16 residues. Per germline, CDR1 SGDLS and CDR2 YYNGEE. The germline V and J ends were trimmed by 0 bases and 4 bases, with 16 bases remaining between them.

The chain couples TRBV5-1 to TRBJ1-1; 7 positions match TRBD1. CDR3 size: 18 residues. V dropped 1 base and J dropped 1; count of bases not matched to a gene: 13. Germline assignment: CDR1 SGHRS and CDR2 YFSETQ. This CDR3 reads CASSLIRDSKFWNTEAFF. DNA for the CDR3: TGCGCCAGCAGCTTGATCCGGGACAGCAAATTCTGGAACACTGAAGCTTTCTTT.

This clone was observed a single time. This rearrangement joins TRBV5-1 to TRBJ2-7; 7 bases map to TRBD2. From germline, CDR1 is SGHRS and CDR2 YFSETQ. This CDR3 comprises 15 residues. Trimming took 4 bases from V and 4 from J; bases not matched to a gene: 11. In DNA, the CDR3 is TGCGCCAGCAGCGGAGGGGACTACGAAAGGTACGAGCAGTACTTC. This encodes CASSGGDYERYEQYF.

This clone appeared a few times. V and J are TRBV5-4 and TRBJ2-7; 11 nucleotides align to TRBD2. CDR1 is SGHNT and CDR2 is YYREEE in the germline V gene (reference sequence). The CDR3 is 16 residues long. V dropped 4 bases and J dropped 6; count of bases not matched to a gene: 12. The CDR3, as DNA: TGTGCCAGCAGCCCAAGGACTAGCGGGTCCGGTAGCGAGCAGTACTTC. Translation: CASSPRTSGSGSEQYF.

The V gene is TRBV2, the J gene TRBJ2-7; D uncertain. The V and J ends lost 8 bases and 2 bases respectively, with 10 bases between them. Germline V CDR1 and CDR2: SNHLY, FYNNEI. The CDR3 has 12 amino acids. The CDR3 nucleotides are TGTGCCAGCTTTATCTACCCCTACGAGCAGTACTTC. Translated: CASFIYPYEQYF. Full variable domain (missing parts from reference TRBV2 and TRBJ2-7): EPEVTQTPSHQVTQMGQEVILRCVPISNHLYFYWYRQILGQKVEFLVSFYNNEISEKSEIFDDQFSVERPDGSNFTLKIRSTKLEDSAMYFCASFIYPYEQYFGPGTRLTVT.

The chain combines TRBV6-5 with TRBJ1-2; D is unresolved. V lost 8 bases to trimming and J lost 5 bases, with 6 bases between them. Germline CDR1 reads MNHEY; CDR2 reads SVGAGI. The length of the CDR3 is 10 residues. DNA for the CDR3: TGTGCCAGCGGGGAGTATGGCTACACCTTC. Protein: CASGEYGYTF.

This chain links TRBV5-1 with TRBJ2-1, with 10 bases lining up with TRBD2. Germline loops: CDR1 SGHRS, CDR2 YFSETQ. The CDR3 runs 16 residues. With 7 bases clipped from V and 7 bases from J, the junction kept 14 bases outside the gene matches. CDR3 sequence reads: CASDRAASGSMNEQFF. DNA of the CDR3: TGCGCCAGCGATAGGGCGGCTAGCGGGAGTATGAATGAGCAGTTCTTC.

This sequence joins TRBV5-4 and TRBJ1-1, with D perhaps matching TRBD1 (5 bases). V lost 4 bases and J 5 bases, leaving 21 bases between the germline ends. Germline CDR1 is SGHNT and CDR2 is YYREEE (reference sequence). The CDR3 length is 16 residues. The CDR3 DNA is TGTGCCAGCAGCCCGGGTAGGGCAGGGAGGGGTACTGAAGCTTTCTTT. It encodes CASSPGRAGRGTEAFF. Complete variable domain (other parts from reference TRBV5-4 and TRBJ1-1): ETGVTQSPTHLIKTRGQQVTLRCSSQSGHNTVSWYQQALGQGPQFIFQYYREEENGRGNFPPRFSGLQFPNYSSELNVNALELDDSALYLCASSPGRAGRGTEAFFGQGTRLTVV.

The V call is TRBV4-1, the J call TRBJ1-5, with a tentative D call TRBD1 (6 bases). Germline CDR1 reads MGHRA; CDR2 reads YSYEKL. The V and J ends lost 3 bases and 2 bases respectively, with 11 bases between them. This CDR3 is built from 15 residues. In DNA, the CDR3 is TGCGCCAGCAGCCAGGGGGCGATCGGCAATCAGCCCCAGCATTTT. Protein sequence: CASSQGAIGNQPQHF.

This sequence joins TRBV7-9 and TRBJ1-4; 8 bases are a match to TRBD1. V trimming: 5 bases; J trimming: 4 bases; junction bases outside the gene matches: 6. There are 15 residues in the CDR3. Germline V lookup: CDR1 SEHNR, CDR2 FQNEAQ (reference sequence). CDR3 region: CASSLGQGFNEKLFF. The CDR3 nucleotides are TGTGCCAGCAGCCTCGGACAGGGCTTTAATGAAAAACTGTTTTTT. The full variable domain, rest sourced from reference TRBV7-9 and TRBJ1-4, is DTGVSQNPRHKITKRGQNVTFRCDPISEHNRLYWYRQTLGQGPEFLTYFQNEAQLEKSRLLSDRFSAERPKGSFSTLEIQRTEQGDSAMYLCASSLGQGFNEKLFFGSGTQLSVL.

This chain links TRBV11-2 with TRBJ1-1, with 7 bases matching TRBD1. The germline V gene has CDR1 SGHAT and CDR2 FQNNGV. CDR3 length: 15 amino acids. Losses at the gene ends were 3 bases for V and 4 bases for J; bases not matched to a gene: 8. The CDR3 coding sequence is TGTGCCAGCAGCTTCCCCGGGGCAGGGGGCACTGAAGCTTTCTTT. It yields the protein CASSFPGAGGTEAFF.